This T cell receptor beta chain was captured in a study of T-cell memory formation after mild COVID-19 (dated by TCRdb to the early 2020s). As for the study more broadly: Most TCR sequence clusters were specific to one of the two donors. In two donors, T-cell clones that expanded and contracted after mild COVID-19 were followed by sequencing TCRalpha and TCRbeta repertoires longitudinally. Two young, previously healthy adult volunteers made up the cohort, one male and one female.

Ficoll-Paque density gradient centrifugation was used to isolate PBMCs. Trimming costs V 0 bases and J 5 bases, and their ends lie 9 bases apart. Taken from the germline V gene, the CDR1 and CDR2 loops are SGHRS and YFSETQ. The CDR3 contains 13 residues, cysteine and phenylalanine counted. Kept here is only the CDR3 DNA, which spans 39 bases and is read in frame from base 1. This clonotype was counted a few times. Its antigen is currently not known. Per-base qualities were not stored, and no clone one base away is much larger. Findings and caveats that apply to the study as a whole: The study included only two mild cases, and larger cohorts that include severe cases with pre-infection samples were judged to be necessary. Some responding clones were found in pre-infection memory, which suggests that pre-existing cross-reactive memory T cells took part in the SARS-CoV-2 response. From day 15 to 85, contracting clones showed balanced CD4/CD8 phenotypes, whereas a second wave of clones that expanded from day 15 to 37 leaned towards CD4+. Contracting CD4+ clones were located mainly in the CM and EM memory subsets, whereas CD8+ clones were found to be enriched in EMRA. The second-wave clones that peaked on day 37 were not confirmed to be SARS-CoV-2 specific.

The run used an Illumina NovaSeq 6000. Using 5'RACE with constant-segment primers, TCRalpha and TCRbeta cDNA libraries were constructed, with sample barcodes and unique molecular identifiers added in the process. Trizol reagent was used to extract RNA from every sample. Library amplification was performed in two PCR steps, and a second sample barcode and Illumina TruSeq adapters were introduced in the second step. Sequencing of the libraries was done on an Illumina NovaSeq, producing 2 x 150 bp paired-end reads. Concerning the study's data processing: The reads were demultiplexed and collapsed into UMI-guided consensus sequences using migec v1.2.7. Using mixcr v2.1.11, UMI consensuses were aligned to TRA and TRB V and J templates and then assembled into clonotypes. A clonotype was counted as expanded or contracted only if both edgeR and NoisET called the change significant, with noise models trained on biological replicates. For edgeR calls, the thresholds were a false discovery rate-adjusted p below 0.01 and a log2 fold-change of 1. PCA with hierarchical clustering of max-normalized trajectories of the 1000 most abundant clonotypes was used as exploratory dynamics analysis. Each responding clone was given a CD4 or CD8 phenotype based on the CD4+ and CD8+ repertoires, which had been sequenced separately. The raw public data were reprocessed by TCRdb itself: fastp quality trimming at Q25, MiXCR clonotype calling, in-frame beta chains only. One record per CDR3 amino acid sequence lists the most common genes and DNA. These V and J calls derive from TCRdb rather than the authors' analysis. Counted in this sample were approximately 390,000 distinct CDR3 sequences; about 15% of them appeared once. 20% to 25% of the sample is in the top ten clones.

The V gene is TRBV5-1 and the J gene is TRBJ2-7; the D gene is perhaps TRBD1, on 6 matching bases. Input material: PBMCs or a T cell subset sorted from them (not recorded which). The receptor was isolated from a man aged 18 to 30 who had mild COVID-19 (a few samples of this study predate the infection). The sample titles of this study are shuffled in the database, so cell type and time point are left out; the donor was told from shared clones. The CDR3 reads as follows: CASSLVGDNEQYF. The DNA sequence is given as TGCGCCAGCAGCTTGGTAGGGGACAACGAGCAGTACTTC. This CDR3, with the reference TRBV5-1 and TRBJ2-7 proteins standing in past its ends, gives the full variable domain KAGVTQTPRYLIKTRGQQVTLSCSPISGHRSVSWYQQTPGQGLQFLFEYFSETQRNKGNFPGRFSGRQFSNSRSEMNVSTLELGDSALYLCASSLVGDNEQYFGPGTRLTVT.